This TCR beta chain emerged from a study of control samples from healthy donors and cancer patients. Profiled with immunoSEQ multiplex PCR; TCRdb holds only in-frame clones, not every one. There are approximately 52,000 clones in the sample; 95% to 97% occur only once, and 0.85% to 1.4% lies in the top ten. This TCR was recovered from a woman aged 18-29 years in good health. The sample consisted of blood.

CDR3 loop: CASSMTGGYGYTF. The CDR3 nucleotides are TGTGCCAGCAGTATGACAGGGGGATACGGCTACACCTTC. V usage is TRBV28 and J usage is TRBJ1-2, with 9 bases matching TRBD1. Germline loops: CDR1 MDHEN, CDR2 SYDVKM. The CDR3 has 13 amino acids. The trim removed 5 bases at V and 8 bases at J, leaving 6 bases unmatched.